This T cell receptor (beta chain) comes out of a study of T cell responses to AZD1222 COVID-19 vaccine. Findings and limits, study-wide: White British ancestry dominated among donors, who included more females, and clonal diversity was possibly underestimated.

This CDR3 is 17 amino acids long. The germline CDR1 and CDR2 sequences are LNHDA and SQIVND (reference sequence). V lost 3 bases and J 7 bases, leaving 24 bases between the germline ends. Second-dose recipients at about 4 or about 12 weeks were treated as one pooled group. Libraries were prepared by immunoSEQ multiplex PCR; TCRdb keeps only in-frame clonotypes and omits some of them. The sample contains 100,000 to 150,000 clones, 88% of which appear only once. With respect to this clone: Its specificity is not known.

The receptor was isolated from an adult who received the AZD1222 COVID-19 vaccine. The J gene is TRBJ1-2, the V gene TRBV19, with D possibly being TRBD1 (5 bases). The sample was peripheral blood, taken 28 days after the second AZD1222 dose. Here the CDR3 reads CASSIPPGQGPLSGYTF. The CDR3 DNA reads TGTGCCAGTAGTATTCCGCCTGGACAAGGCCCCCTTTCTGGCTACACCTTC.